These T cell receptor beta chains were read from a single sample in a study of graft-versus-host responses after intestinal transplantation. Using immunoSEQ multiplex PCR, the repertoire was profiled, and TCRdb retains in-frame clones only, with some absent. The sample holds 86,000 or so clones, about nine tenths seen once. No antigen is known for these receptors. The starting material was unstimulated CD8+ T cells sorted from spleen or lymph node cells, obtained before intestinal transplant. The receptors here all came from a human donor who received an intestinal transplant. Each CDR3 is given with its conserved first and last residue. The D gene is left open where the match is weak. Where a row states a size, it is once, few, many or the class of an expanded clone; other rows omit it.

j_call	d_call	v_call	clone_size	cdr3_aa	cdr3_nt
TRBJ2-2	.	TRBV6-5	.	CASSYSAGWIGELFF	TGTGCCAGCAGTTACTCAGCAGGGTGGATTGGGGAGCTGTTTTTT
TRBJ2-7	.	TRBV27	.	CASSHGGYEQYF	TGTGCCAGCAGTCACGGTGGGTACGAGCAGTACTTC
TRBJ2-1	.	TRBV27	.	CASSLTGLHNEQFF	TGTGCCAGCAGTTTAACGGGACTCCACAATGAGCAGTTCTTC
TRBJ2-7	.	TRBV11-2	.	CASSKAPWTYEQYF	TGTGCCAGCAGCAAGGCCCCCTGGACGTACGAGCAGTACTTC
TRBJ2-1	.	TRBV14	.	CASSQDHVGESMEQFF	TGTGCCAGCAGCCAAGATCATGTGGGGGAGTCAATGGAGCAGTTCTTC
TRBJ2-1	.	TRBV6-6	.	CASSYLGRVTSEQFF	TGTGCCAGCAGTTACTTAGGACGGGTCACCAGTGAGCAGTTCTTC
TRBJ1-6	.	TRBV25-1	.	CASRTDGNNSPLHF	TGTGCCAGCAGAACCGACGGGAATAATTCACCCCTCCACTTT
TRBJ2-7	.	TRBV30	.	CAGLSRSEQYF	TGTGCCGGACTCTCACGCTCCGAGCAGTACTTC
TRBJ1-1	.	TRBV5-6	.	CASSLFGFTEAFF	TGTGCCAGCAGCTTGTTCGGCTTTACTGAAGCTTTCTTT
TRBJ2-7	.	TRBV4-1	.	CASSRGLSYEQYF	TGCGCCAGCAGCCGGGGACTTTCCTACGAGCAGTACTTC
TRBJ2-3	.	TRBV14	once	CASSQAQDTQYF	TGTGCCAGCAGCCAAGCGCAGGATACGCAGTATTTT
TRBJ2-1	TRBD2	TRBV11-3	.	CASSRGLADNEQFF	TGTGCCAGCAGCCGGGGACTAGCCGACAATGAGCAGTTCTTC
TRBJ2-1	TRBD2	TRBV9	.	CASSTVRGTSPYNEQFF	TGTGCCAGCAGCACCGTCCGGGGGACTAGCCCCTACAATGAGCAGTTCTTC
TRBJ1-1	TRBD1	TRBV9	.	CASSVASGQGRMNTEAFF	TGTGCCAGCAGCGTAGCGTCTGGACAGGGTAGAATGAACACTGAAGCTTTCTTT
TRBJ2-7	.	TRBV6-6	few	CASSSRWRADPYEQYF	TGTGCCAGCAGTTCCAGATGGAGAGCGGACCCCTACGAGCAGTACTTC
TRBJ2-5	.	TRBV7-9	.	CASSLQASVIQETQYF	TGTGCCAGCAGCTTACAGGCTAGCGTAATCCAAGAGACCCAGTACTTC
TRBJ2-7	TRBD2	TRBV5-4	.	CASSLGSGGKYEQYF	TGTGCCAGCAGCCTCGGGAGCGGGGGGAAATACGAGCAGTACTTC
TRBJ2-6	.	TRBV2	.	CASRGSSGANVLTF	TGTGCCAGCAGAGGAAGCTCTGGGGCCAACGTCCTGACTTTC
TRBJ2-7	.	TRBV5-6	.	CASSLYLNDQGGYSYEQYF	TGTGCCAGCAGCTTATACCTGAATGATCAGGGCGGATACTCCTACGAGCAGTACTTC
TRBJ2-2	.	TRBV6-5	.	CASSYNGLPPGELFF	TGTGCCAGCAGTTACAATGGCCTCCCGCCCGGGGAGCTGTTTTTT
TRBJ2-3	TRBD2	TRBV15	once	CATTPGGFADTQYF	TGTGCCACCACCCCCGGGGGGTTTGCAGATACGCAGTATTTT
TRBJ1-1	.	TRBV27	.	CASSFVENTEAFF	TGTGCCAGCAGTTTTGTAGAAAACACTGAAGCTTTCTTT
TRBJ2-5	.	TRBV7-6	.	CASSLVDSLVQRPQETQYF	TGTGCCAGCAGCTTAGTGGACAGTCTCGTACAGAGACCTCAAGAGACCCAGTACTTC